The rows below give T cell receptor beta chains drawn from one sample of a study of identical twins. Via MiXCR, TCRdb re-called the 5' RACE reads, giving one row per CDR3 protein. The data show approximately 1.8 million distinct CDR3 sequences, with about 32% seen just once and roughly 0.3% held by the top ten. The sample comprised cord blood. The receptor source for this set is a newborn girl in good health. CDR3s include the opening cysteine and the closing phenylalanine or tryptophan.

>TRBJ1-4|TRBV2
CASIFQENERLFF
>TRBJ2-2|TRBV6-6
CASRRLAGNTGELFF
>TRBJ2-7|TRBV29-1
CSVGGDGEQYF
>TRBJ1-5|TRBV5-8
CASSAWGVSNQPQHF
>TRBJ2-7|TRBV20-1
CSARDLKTPAYEQYF
>TRBJ1-2|TRBV7-9
CASSLAWRERDYGGYTF
>TRBJ1-3|TRBV7-9
CASSYVGGSGNTIYF
>TRBJ2-5|TRBV6-6
CASSIGGHTLGETQYF
>TRBJ2-1|TRBV12-3/TRBV12-4
CASRTGGSYNEQFF
>TRBJ2-1|TRBV10-3
CAISGTSGDSNEQFF
>TRBJ2-5|TRBV3-1
CASSQGGYQETQYF
>TRBJ1-6|TRBV6-6
CASSFTGGSYNSPPHF
>-|TRBV12-3/TRBV12-4
CASSSPSNRLAHEQYF
>TRBJ2-1|TRBV19
CASTDSPNEQFF
>TRBJ2-7|TRBV27
CASSLSGGVVGSYEQYF
>TRBJ2-7|TRBV7-9
CASSSFHYEQYF
>TRBJ1-2|TRBV2
CASRERGFLLHYGYTF
>TRBJ1-5|TRBV20-1
CSARGGLQGYQPQHF
>TRBJ1-6|TRBV20-1
CSASSGSSYNSPLHF
>TRBJ2-5|TRBV25-1
CASSGREVYF
>TRBJ2-3|TRBV12-3/TRBV12-4
CASSTGPFTDTQYF
>-|TRBV4-2
CASSQEPSGGPYNEQYF
>TRBJ2-4|TRBV21-1
CASRPGQGPPKAKNIQYF
>TRBJ2-1|TRBV7-9
CASSLARRLAFTQFF
>-|TRBV5-1
CASSLGQKHFSYNEQYF
>TRBJ2-3|TRBV6-6
CASSYSSGRATDTQYF
>TRBJ1-5|TRBV28
CASSLQGFAYSNQPQHF
>TRBJ2-3|TRBV13
CANNPRGGATDTQYF
>TRBJ2-7|TRBV19
CASSGIGGTYEQYF
>TRBJ2-1|TRBV28
CASTSLPNYNEQFF
>TRBJ2-1|TRBV7-9
CASSPPPGLGTYNEQFF
>TRBJ2-1|TRBV2
CASLSSGRASTNEQFF
>TRBJ1-2|TRBV20-1
CSARDLGYTF
>TRBJ1-2|TRBV20-1
CSATLSRNYGYTF
>TRBJ1-1|TRBV2
CASRGDRSTEAFF
>TRBJ2-1|TRBV15
CATSRGGVAGYNEQFF
>TRBJ2-7|TRBV4-1
CASSRITGTYEQYF
>TRBJ2-5|TRBV3-1
CASSQGGPLAETQYF
>TRBJ2-1|TRBV19
CASSVGGKLYNEQFF
>TRBJ2-1|TRBV28
CASTQHPREITHNEQFF
>TRBJ2-3|TRBV6-5
CASSYRPFASGRGGTQYF
>TRBJ2-7|TRBV5-1
CASSPTGGRSEQYF
>-|TRBV29-1
CSVPTTAASETQYF
>TRBJ2-3|TRBV12-3/TRBV12-4
CASSLDSRLTDTQYF
>TRBJ1-1|TRBV6-6
CATTVGGNTEAFF
>TRBJ2-7|TRBV2
CASSVDGRLGEQYF
>TRBJ2-1|TRBV25-1
CASSERDRWWGNEQFF
>-|TRBV29-1
CSGRGLAGGSYNEQYF
>TRBJ2-1|TRBV11-2
CASSLAWTSGGTNEQFF
>TRBJ2-5|TRBV12-3/TRBV12-4
CASSLRYNGKETQYF
>TRBJ1-5|TRBV9
CASSVGASSNQPQHF
>TRBJ1-1|TRBV20-1
CSARDRLRLLTEAFF
>TRBJ2-1|TRBV6-1
CASSEGMGASEQFF
>-|TRBV6-1
CASSEGYRGSSEQYF
>TRBJ2-1|TRBV7-9
CASSRPLTRDSYNEQFF
>TRBJ2-5|TRBV6-5
CASRRTGQGGETQYF
>TRBJ2-1|TRBV27
CASSLGLRQYNEQFF
>TRBJ2-5|TRBV12-3/TRBV12-4
CASSPGTSGRPQETQYF
>TRBJ2-7|TRBV5-5
CASSGRLGASYEQYF
>TRBJ2-5|TRBV5-1
CASSSSQVGKETQYF